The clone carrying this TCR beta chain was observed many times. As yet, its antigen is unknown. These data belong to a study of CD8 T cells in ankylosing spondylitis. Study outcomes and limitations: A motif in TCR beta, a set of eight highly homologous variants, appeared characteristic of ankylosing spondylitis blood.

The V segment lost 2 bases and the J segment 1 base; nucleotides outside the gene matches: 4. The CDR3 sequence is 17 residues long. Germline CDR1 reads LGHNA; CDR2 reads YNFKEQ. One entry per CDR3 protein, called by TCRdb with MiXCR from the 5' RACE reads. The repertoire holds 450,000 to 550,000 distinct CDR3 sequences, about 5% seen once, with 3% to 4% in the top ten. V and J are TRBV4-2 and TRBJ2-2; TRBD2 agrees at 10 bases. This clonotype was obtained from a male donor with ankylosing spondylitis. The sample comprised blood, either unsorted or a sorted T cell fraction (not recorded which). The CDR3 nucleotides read TGTGCCAGCAGCCAACCAAGCGGGAGGGAGAACACCGGGGAGCTGTTTTTT. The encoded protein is CASSQPSGRENTGELFF.